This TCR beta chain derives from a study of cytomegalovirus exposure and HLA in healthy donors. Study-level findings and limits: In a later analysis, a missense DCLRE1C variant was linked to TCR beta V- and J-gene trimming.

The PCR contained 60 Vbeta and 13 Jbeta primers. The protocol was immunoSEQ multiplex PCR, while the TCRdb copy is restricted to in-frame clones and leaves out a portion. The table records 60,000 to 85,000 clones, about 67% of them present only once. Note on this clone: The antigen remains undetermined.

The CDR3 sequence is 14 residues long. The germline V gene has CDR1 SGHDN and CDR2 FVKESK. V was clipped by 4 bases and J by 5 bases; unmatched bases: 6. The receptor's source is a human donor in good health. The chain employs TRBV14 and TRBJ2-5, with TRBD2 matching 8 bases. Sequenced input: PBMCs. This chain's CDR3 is CASSPRLAWETQYF. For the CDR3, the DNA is TGTGCCAGCAGCCCGAGACTAGCGTGGGAGACCCAGTACTTC.